This TCR beta chain was captured by sequencing in a study of T cells in Graves' hyperthyroidism and ophthalmopathy. RNA transcripts gave rise to amplified TCR beta CDR3 regions. First-round RT-PCR with HTBI primers amplified the TCR CDR3 region. MiXCR, run by TCRdb on the multiplex PCR reads, gives a single entry per CDR3 protein. Of 490,000 or so distinct CDR3 sequences listed, 46% are singletons. There are a few counts of this clonotype. Its antigen is undetermined. Overall study results and limits: Most thyroid clonotypes with frequency above 0.001 were detected in blood. Ophthalmopathy prediction by the model preceded onset by a median approximately six months.

V was trimmed by 2 bases and J by 1 base, leaving 11 bases between them. The CDR3 length is 15 residues. Germline CDR1 reads MNHEY; CDR2 reads SMNVEV (reference sequence). The chain combines TRBV27 with TRBJ1-1, with D possibly TRBD1 on 5 matching bases. The sequence was collected from an adult woman with Graves' disease, either hyperthyroidism or ophthalmopathy (not recorded which). The sequenced sample consisted of peripheral blood or thyroid tissue (not recorded which). The CDR3 nucleotides read TGTGCCAGCAGTTTAGGGGGTGTGGAGAACACTGAAGCTTTCTTT. Translation: CASSLGGVENTEAFF.